The present T cell receptor (beta chain) was sequenced within a study of T cell responses to AZD1222 COVID-19 vaccine. Findings and caveats of the study: Nearly half of spike-specific TCRs reportedly target unmutated variant regions. Donors, mostly white British, included more females; clonal diversity was possibly underestimated.

The V end was cut by 2 bases, the J end by 4 bases, with 2 bases between. The CDR3 loop spans 11 amino acids. The germline gives CDR1 SGDLS, CDR2 YYNGEE. Libraries were prepared by immunoSEQ multiplex PCR; TCRdb keeps only in-frame clonotypes and omits some of them. The data show approximately 160,000 clones, about 91% seen once. This clone has only one observation. Its matching antigen is unknown. The receptor was isolated from an adult in good health. The genes are TRBV9 and TRBJ2-3; D uncertain. Source: peripheral blood, taken on day 0 of MenACWY control vaccination. The CDR3 loop reads CASSVADTQYF. CDR3 bases: TGTGCCAGCAGCGTCGCAGATACGCAGTATTTT.